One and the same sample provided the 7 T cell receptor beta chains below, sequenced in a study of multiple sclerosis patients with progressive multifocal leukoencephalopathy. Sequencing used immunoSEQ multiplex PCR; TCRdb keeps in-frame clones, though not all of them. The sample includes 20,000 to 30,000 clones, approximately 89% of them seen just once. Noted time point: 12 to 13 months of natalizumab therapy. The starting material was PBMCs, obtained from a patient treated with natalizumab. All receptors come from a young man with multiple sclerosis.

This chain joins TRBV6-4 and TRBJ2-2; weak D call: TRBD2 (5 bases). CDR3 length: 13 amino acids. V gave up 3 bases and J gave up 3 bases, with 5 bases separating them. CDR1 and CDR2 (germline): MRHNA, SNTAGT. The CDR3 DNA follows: TGTGCCAGCAGTGAGGAGGACACCGGGGAGCTGTTTTTT. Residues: CASSEEDTGELFF.

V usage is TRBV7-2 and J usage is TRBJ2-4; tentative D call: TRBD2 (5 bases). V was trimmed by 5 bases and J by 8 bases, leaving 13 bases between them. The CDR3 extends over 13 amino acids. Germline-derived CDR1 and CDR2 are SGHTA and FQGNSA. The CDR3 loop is CASSQGLVDIQYF. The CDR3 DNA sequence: TGTGCCAGCAGCCAAGGACTGGTGGACATTCAGTACTTC.

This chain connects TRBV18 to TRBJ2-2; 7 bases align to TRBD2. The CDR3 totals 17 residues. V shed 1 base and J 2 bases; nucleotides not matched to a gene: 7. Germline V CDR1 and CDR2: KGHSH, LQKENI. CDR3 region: CASSPLGPSGNTGELFF. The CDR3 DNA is TGTGCCAGCTCACCACTAGGGCCTAGCGGAAACACCGGGGAGCTGTTTTTT.

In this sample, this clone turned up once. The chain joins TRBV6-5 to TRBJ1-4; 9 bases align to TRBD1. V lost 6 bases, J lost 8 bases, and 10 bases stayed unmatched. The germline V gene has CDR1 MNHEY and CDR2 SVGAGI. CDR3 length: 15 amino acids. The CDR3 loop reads CASRVTGGQGEKLFF. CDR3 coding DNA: TGTGCCAGCAGGGTGACAGGGGGACAAGGGGAAAAACTGTTTTTT.

This CDR3 is CASSIAGTEAFF. The DNA of the CDR3 is TGTGCCAGTAGTATAGCAGGGACCGAAGCTTTCTTT. The V and J genes are TRBV19 and TRBJ1-1; D might be TRBD1 (5 bases). Trimming pared 1 base from V and 8 bases from J, leaving 8 bases between. The germline CDR1 and CDR2 sequences are LNHDA and SQIVND (reference sequence). The CDR3 sequence is 12 residues long.

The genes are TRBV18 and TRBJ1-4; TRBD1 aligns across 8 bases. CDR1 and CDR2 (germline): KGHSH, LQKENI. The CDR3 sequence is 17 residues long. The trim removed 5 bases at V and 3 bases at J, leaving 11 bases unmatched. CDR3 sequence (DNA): TGTGCCAGCTCAGGGGTTGCAGGGGGCGCATCTAATGAAAAACTGTTTTTT. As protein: CASSGVAGGASNEKLFF.

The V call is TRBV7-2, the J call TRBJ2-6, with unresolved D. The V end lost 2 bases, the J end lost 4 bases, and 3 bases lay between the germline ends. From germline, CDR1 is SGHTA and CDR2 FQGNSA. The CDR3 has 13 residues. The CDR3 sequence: CASSLKGANVLTF. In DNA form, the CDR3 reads TGTGCCAGCAGCTTAAAGGGGGCCAACGTCCTGACTTTC. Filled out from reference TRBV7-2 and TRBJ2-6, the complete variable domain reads GAGVSQSPSNKVTEKGKDVELRCDPISGHTALYWYRQSLGQGLEFLIYFQGNSAPDKSGLPSDRFSAERTGGSVSTLTIQRTQQEDSAVYLCASSLKGANVLTFGAGSRLTVL.